Listed here is a single T cell receptor (beta chain). Its antigen is undetermined. Sequencing was performed with immunoSEQ multiplex PCR; in TCRdb, only in-frame clones are kept and a portion is missing. This table holds some 1,800 clones, about 96% found once. This entry comes from a study of circulating and synovial CD4+ cells in juvenile arthritis. Study-level points and caveats: The pathogenic-like versus bulk T cell difference escaped Vbeta family analysis. These repertoires were less diverse than bulk blood CD4 repertoires. Shared-clonotype fractions with synovium likely underestimate full repertoire overlap. T cell genome counts differed by at least an order of magnitude between CPL and CD4 samples.

Germline CDR1 SNHLY, CDR2 FYNNEI. V was cut by 0 bases and J by 13 bases, with 9 bases left in between. This CDR3 contains 11 residues. The sequence was collected from a human donor with juvenile idiopathic arthritis. The material sequenced was CD4+ T cells from synovial fluid. V gene TRBV2 combines with J gene TRBJ2-5; D is uncertain. The CDR3 nucleotides read TGTGCCAGCAGTGAAGCATTGGCTGCGTACTTC. Translation: CASSEALAAYF.